This paragraph reports one TCR beta chain. Which antigen it targets is not known. The record has no base qualities; no much larger clone is one base away. Following the manufacturer's instructions, TCR beta CDR3 regions were amplified by multiplex PCR with the immunoSEQ immune profiling system. Sequencing was performed on an Illumina NextSeq system. The original methods were these. Sequence data were processed on the immunoSEQ Analyzer platform, and clonality was computed as the square root of Simpson's index of productive rearrangements. Similarity in V and J usage was quantified by Jensen-Shannon distance, and CDR3 generation probabilities were calculated with OLGA. Shared CDR3 sequences were searched against the immuneACCESS database (August 2020) and VDJdb (December 2020). Entries here come from immuneACCESS through TCRdb and include only in-frame sequences with V and J called. Some clones fail to appear in such tables; in the studies checked, an unresolved V gene covers under half of the shortfall, and the cause of the remainder is unknown. V and J calls and clone size come straight from that table; D and trimming were deduced from the DNA. Across this sample there are approximately 20,000 clones, with less than 95% seen only once. 1.6% of the sample belongs to the ten largest clones.

The twin pairs came from the European Cystic Fibrosis Twin and Sibling Study Cohort, a cohort that recruited patients from 170 or so CF clinics across 14 European countries. Zygosity and CFTR genotype were verified in-house, and zygosity was tested by multiplex PCR of nine short tandem repeat loci. Peripheral blood was sampled from each twin, and clinical parameters were recorded on the day of blood sampling. Genomic DNA was isolated from peripheral blood cells with phenol/chloroform and kept in TE buffer at 4 degrees C. V has 3 bases trimmed and J has 5 bases trimmed; junction bases matching no gene number 14. CDR1 KGHSH and CDR2 LQKENI are derived from the germline V gene. Its CDR3 holds 18 amino acids, cysteine through phenylalanine. CDR3 DNA only is kept here, 54 bases in frame from base 1. The sample belongs to a study of monozygotic twins with cystic fibrosis (TCRdb year 2021). General notes on the study: Barcoded libraries were prepared from three micrograms of fragmented DNA with 15 PCR cycles. The cohort included ten female and six male twin pairs, mostly children and adolescents, aged about 2.0 to 40 years with a median of 9.1 years. Twins were ranked among more than 900 cohort participants for weight-for-height and FEVPerc (FEV1 disease centile) on the day of blood sampling. The study compared TCR beta repertoires within and between 16 monozygotic twin pairs with cystic fibrosis to assess genetic influence on V and J gene usage. Data for three of the twin pairs had previously been reported in another context.

Points the paper makes about the study in general: Nucleotide-identical clonotype sharing was significantly higher within monozygotic CF twin pairs than between unrelated CF individuals (P = 0.000026, Mann-Whitney). V gene usage was most similar to the co-twin for 13 of 16 pairs, and J usage for 8 of 16 pairs, suggesting genetic constraints. The cohort was small, and the number of shared CDR3s showed no association with age, concordance or disease severity. Simpson clonality was generally low (median approximately 0.0097), which suggests a naive-dominated repertoire, and clonality was higher in the most severely affected patients.

Source material: blood. The receptor chain draws on TRBV18 and TRBJ2-7, and 12 junctional nucleotides match TRBD2. This TCR came from a girl aged 2 to 9 with cystic fibrosis. This receptor carries the CDR3 CASSPVSLLAGGPHEQYF. The DNA sequence is given as TGTGCCAGCTCACCCGTAAGCCTACTAGCGGGAGGTCCCCACGAGCAGTACTTC.